This T cell receptor beta chain was recorded in a study of T cells in localized non-small cell lung cancer. CDR1 and CDR2 from the germline V gene are LGHNT and FRNRAP. This CDR3 has 14 amino acids. Trimming removed 7 bases from V and 5 bases from J; junction bases left unmatched: 10. This clone was seen a handful of times. TCRdb's table, derived via immunoSEQ multiplex PCR, lists solely in-frame clones and lacks some. The sample carries 10,000 to 12,000 clones, less than 60% recorded once. The sequencing used lymph node tissue, collected before any cancer treatment. The TCR sequence derives from a woman aged 35 to 70 with stage II squamous cell lung carcinoma. V is TRBV12-5 and J is TRBJ1-2; 7 bases are a match to TRBD1. The CDR3 sequence is CASVRAGGDYGYTF. The CDR3 coding sequence is TGTGCTAGTGTCAGGGCAGGGGGGGATTATGGCTACACCTTC.